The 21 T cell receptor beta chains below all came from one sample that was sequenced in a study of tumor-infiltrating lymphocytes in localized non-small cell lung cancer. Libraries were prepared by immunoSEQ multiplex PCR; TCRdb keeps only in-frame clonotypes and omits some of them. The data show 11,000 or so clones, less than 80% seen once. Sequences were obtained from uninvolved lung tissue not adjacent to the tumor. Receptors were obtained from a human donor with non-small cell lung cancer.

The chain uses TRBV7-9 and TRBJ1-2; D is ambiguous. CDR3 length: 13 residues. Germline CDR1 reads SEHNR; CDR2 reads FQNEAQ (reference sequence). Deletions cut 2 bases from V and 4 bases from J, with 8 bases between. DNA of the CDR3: TGTGCCAGCAGCTTACCCGTGGGCTATGGCTACACCTTC. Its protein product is CASSLPVGYGYTF.

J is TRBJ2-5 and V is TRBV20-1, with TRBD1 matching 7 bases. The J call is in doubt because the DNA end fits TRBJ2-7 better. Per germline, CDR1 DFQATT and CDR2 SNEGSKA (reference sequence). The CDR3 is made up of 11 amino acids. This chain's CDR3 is CSAGQVDEQYF. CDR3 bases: TGCAGTGCTGGACAGGTAGACGAGCAGTACTTC.

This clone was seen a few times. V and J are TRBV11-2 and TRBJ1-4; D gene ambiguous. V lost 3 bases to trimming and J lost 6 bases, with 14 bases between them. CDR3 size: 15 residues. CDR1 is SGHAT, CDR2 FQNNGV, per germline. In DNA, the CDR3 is TGTGCCAGCAGCTTCTTTTTCTCTCCCCATGAAAAACTGTTTTTT. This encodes CASSFFFSPHEKLFF.

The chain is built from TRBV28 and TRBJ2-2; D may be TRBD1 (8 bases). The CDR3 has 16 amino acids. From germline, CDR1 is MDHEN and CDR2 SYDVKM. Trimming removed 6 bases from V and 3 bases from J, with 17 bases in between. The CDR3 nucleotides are TGTGCCAGCAGCCACGCACAGGGGGGGTACACCGGGGAGCTGTTTTTT. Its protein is CASSHAQGGYTGELFF.

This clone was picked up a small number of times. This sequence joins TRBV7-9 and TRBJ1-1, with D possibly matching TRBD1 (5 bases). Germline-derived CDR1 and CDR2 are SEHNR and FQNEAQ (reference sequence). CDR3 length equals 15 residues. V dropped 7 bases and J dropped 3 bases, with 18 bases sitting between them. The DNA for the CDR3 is TGTGCCAGCACCCAGCTCGGGGAGGGGCACACTGAAGCTTTCTTT. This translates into CASTQLGEGHTEAFF.

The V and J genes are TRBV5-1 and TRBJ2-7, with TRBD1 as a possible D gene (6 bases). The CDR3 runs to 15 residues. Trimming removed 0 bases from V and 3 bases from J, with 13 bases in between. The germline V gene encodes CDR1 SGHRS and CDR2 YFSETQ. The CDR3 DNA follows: TGCGCCAGCAGCTTGGATGGCAGGGGTGTCTACGAGCAGTACTTC. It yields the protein CASSLDGRGVYEQYF.

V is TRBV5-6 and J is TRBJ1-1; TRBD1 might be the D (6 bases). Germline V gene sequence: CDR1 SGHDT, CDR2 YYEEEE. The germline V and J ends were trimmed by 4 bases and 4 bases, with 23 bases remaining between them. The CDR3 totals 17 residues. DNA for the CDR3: TGTGCCAGCAGCCCCCGCGAAACAGGCGGGGGGCTCACTGAAGCTTTCTTT. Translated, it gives CASSPRETGGGLTEAFF.

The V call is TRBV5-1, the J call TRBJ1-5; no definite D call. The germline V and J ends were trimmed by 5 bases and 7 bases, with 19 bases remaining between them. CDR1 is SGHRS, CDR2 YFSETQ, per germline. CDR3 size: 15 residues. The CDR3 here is CASRRDTQGNQPQHF. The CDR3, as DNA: TGCGCCAGCAGAAGAGACACGCAAGGAAACCAGCCCCAGCATTTT.

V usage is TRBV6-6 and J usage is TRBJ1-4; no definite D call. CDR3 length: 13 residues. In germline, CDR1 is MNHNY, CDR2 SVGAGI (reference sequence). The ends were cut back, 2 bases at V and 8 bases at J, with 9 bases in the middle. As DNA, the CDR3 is TGTGCCAGCAGTTACCCGCGGCGGGAAAAACTGTTTTTT. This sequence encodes CASSYPRREKLFF.

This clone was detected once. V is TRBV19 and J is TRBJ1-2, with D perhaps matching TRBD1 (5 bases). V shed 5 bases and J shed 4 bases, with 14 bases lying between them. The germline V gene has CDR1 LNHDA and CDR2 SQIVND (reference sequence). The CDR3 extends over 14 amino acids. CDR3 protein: CASSPQGRAYGYTF. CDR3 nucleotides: TGTGCCAGTAGTCCCCAGGGAAGGGCCTATGGCTACACCTTC.

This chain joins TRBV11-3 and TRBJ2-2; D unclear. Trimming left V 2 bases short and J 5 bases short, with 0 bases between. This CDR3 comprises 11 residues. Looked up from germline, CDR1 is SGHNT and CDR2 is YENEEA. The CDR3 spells CASSLTGELFF. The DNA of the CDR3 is TGTGCCAGCAGCTTAACCGGGGAGCTGTTTTTT.

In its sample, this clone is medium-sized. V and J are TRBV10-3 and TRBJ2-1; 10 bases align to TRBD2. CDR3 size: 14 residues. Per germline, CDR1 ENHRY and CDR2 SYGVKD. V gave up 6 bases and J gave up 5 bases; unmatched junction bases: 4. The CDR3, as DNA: TGTGCCATCAGAGGACTAGCGGTGGACAATGAGCAGTTCTTC. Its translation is CAIRGLAVDNEQFF.

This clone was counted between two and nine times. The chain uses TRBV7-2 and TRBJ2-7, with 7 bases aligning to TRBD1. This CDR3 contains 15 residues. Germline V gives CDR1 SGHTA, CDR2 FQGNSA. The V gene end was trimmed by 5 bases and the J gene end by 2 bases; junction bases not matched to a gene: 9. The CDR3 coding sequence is TGTGCCAGCAGCCAACGGGACAGTCAAGCCTACGAGCAGTACTTC. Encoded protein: CASSQRDSQAYEQYF. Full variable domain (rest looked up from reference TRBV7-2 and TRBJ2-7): GAGVSQSPSNKVTEKGKDVELRCDPISGHTALYWYRQSLGQGLEFLIYFQGNSAPDKSGLPSDRFSAERTGGSVSTLTIQRTQQEDSAVYLCASSQRDSQAYEQYFGPGTRLTVT.

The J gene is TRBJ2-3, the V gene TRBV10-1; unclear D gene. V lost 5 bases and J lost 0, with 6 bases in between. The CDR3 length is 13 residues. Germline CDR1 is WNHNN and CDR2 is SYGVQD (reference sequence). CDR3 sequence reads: CASSFGSTDTQYF. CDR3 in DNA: TGCGCCAGCAGTTTTGGCAGCACAGATACGCAGTATTTT.

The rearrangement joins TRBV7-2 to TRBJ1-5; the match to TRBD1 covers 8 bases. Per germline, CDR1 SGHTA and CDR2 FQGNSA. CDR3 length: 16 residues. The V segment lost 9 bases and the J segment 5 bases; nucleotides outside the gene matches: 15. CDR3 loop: CASSGTGSRWDQPQHF. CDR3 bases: TGTGCCAGTTCCGGGACAGGAAGCCGTTGGGATCAGCCCCAGCATTTT.

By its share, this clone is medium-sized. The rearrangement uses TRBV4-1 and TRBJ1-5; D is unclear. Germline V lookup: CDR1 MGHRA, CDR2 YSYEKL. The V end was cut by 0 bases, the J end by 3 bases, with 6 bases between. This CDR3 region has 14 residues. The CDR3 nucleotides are TGCGCCAGCAGCCAAGAGGGGTTCAATCAGCCCCAGCATTTT. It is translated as CASSQEGFNQPQHF.

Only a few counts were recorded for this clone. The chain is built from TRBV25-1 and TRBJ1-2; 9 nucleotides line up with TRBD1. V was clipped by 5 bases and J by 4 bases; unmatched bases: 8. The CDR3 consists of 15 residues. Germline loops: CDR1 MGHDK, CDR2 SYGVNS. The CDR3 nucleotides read TGTGCCAGCAGTCCCCGGACAGGGGCATCCTATGGCTACACCTTC. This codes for CASSPRTGASYGYTF.

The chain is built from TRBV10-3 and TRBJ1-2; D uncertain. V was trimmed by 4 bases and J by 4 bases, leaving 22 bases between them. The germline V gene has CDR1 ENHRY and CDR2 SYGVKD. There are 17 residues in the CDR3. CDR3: CAISAMVTPRVSYGYTF. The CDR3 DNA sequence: TGTGCCATCAGTGCCATGGTGACCCCTCGTGTCAGCTATGGCTACACCTTC.

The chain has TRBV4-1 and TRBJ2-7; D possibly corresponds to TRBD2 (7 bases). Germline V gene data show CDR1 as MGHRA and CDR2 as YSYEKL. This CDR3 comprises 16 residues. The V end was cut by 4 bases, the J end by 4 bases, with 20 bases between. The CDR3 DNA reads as TGCGCCAGCAGCCGTTCGTTGGCGGGGGCCACATACGAGCAGTACTTC. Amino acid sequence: CASSRSLAGATYEQYF.

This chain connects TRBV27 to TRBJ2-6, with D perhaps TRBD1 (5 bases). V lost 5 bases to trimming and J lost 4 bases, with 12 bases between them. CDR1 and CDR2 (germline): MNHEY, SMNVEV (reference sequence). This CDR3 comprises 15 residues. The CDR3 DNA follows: TGTGCCAGCAGTGAAAGGGGTTCCGGGGCCAACGTCCTGACTTTC. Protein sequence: CASSERGSGANVLTF.

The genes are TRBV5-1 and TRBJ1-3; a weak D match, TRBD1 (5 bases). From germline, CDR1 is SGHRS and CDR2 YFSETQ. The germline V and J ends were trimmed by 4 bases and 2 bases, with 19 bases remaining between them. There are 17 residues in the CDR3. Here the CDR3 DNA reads TGCGCCAGCAGCCTTATGATGGCAGGGACTGCTGGAAACACCATATATTTT. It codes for CASSLMMAGTAGNTIYF. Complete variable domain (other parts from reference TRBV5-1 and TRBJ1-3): KAGVTQTPRYLIKTRGQQVTLSCSPISGHRSVSWYQQTPGQGLQFLFEYFSETQRNKGNFPGRFSGRQFSNSRSEMNVSTLELGDSALYLCASSLMMAGTAGNTIYFGEGSWLTVV.